The next 8 T cell receptor beta chains were all read from a single sample in a study of T cells expressing NK-cell markers. Reanalyzing the 5' RACE reads, TCRdb keeps one entry per CDR3 protein, without DNA. This sample lists about 550,000 distinct CDR3 sequences; its ten largest clones have roughly 3.5%. Material: blood T cells: a sorted CD56 or NKG2C T cell subset, CD4+ or CD8+ T cells, or bulk PBMC T cells (not recorded which). All receptors derive from a man younger than 30 in good health.

The chain carries TRBV19 and TRBJ1-1; TCRdb's assignment of TRBD1 cannot be checked, as there is no DNA. CDR3 length: 15 residues. Germline assignment: CDR1 LNHDA and CDR2 SQIVND (reference sequence). The CDR3 sequence is CASSISTGFSTEAFF.

This sequence joins TRBV11-2 and TRBJ2-3; TCRdb returns TRBD2, unconfirmable since there is no DNA. Germline-derived CDR1 and CDR2 are SGHAT and FQNNGV. This CDR3 spans 17 amino acids. The CDR3 protein is CASSLDPRGVIRDTQYF. Using reference TRBV11-2 and TRBJ2-3 for the parts outside the CDR3, the full variable domain is EAGVAQSPRYKIIEKRQSVAFWCNPISGHATLYWYQQILGQGPKLLIQFQNNGVVDDSQLPKDRFSAERLKGVDSTLKIQPAKLEDSAVYLCASSLDPRGVIRDTQYFGPGTRLTVL.

V and J are TRBV18 and TRBJ2-1. CDR1 and CDR2 (germline): KGHSH, LQKENI. This CDR3 has 15 amino acids. The CDR3 sequence is CASSPQTGLYNEQFF. Full variable domain (outside the CDR3, taken from reference TRBV18 and TRBJ2-1): NAGVMQNPRHLVRRRGQEARLRCSPMKGHSHVYWYRQLPEEGLKFMVYLQKENIIDESGMPKERFSAEFPKEGPSILRIQQVVRGDSAAYFCASSPQTGLYNEQFFGPGTRLTVL.

This chain links TRBV4-1 with TRBJ1-1. The CDR3 totals 14 residues. Germline V gene sequence: CDR1 MGHRA, CDR2 YSYEKL. CDR3 region: CASSQGGITTGAFF.

The V call is TRBV9, the J call TRBJ1-5; the D call of TRBD1 rests on TCRdb alone, since no DNA is present to check it. The CDR3 length is 14 residues. From germline, CDR1 is SGDLS and CDR2 YYNGEE. CDR3 residues: CASSTGQNNQPQHF.

J is TRBJ1-1 and V is TRBV24-1. Germline V gene sequence: CDR1 KGHDR, CDR2 SFDVKD. This CDR3 spans 13 amino acids. CDR3 region: CATRRLGNTEAFF.

The chain employs TRBV12-3 or TRBV12-4 and TRBJ2-1; without DNA, the TCRdb call of TRBD1 cannot be checked. This CDR3 contains 12 residues. The CDR3 sequence: CASSPLGREQFF.

V usage is TRBV20-1 and J usage is TRBJ2-7; checking the TCRdb D call of TRBD1 is not possible without DNA. CDR1 is DFQATT, CDR2 SNEGSKA, per germline (reference sequence). This CDR3 region has 15 residues. Here the CDR3 reads CSARAQGALPYEQYF.